Below, one T cell receptor beta chain is given with its context. Its antigen is unidentified. The CDR3 is 18 residues long. V dropped 0 bases and J dropped 4; count of bases not matched to a gene: 14. The germline CDR1 and CDR2 sequences are KGHSH and LQKENI. These data belong to a study of T cell responses to AZD1222 COVID-19 vaccine. Study-level points and caveats: The study identified only five or six AZD1222 recipients as seropositive at baseline. A rise in Spike-specific TCR breadth and depth followed two AZD1222 doses.

The protocol was immunoSEQ multiplex PCR, while the TCRdb copy is restricted to in-frame clones and leaves out a portion. The data hold approximately 150,000 clones, with 90% observed a single time. Specimen: peripheral blood, collected 28 days after the second AZD1222 dose. This sequence was found in an adult who received the AZD1222 COVID-19 vaccine. The chain employs TRBV18 and TRBJ2-5; 7 bases are a match to TRBD2. The CDR3 reads CASSPPRGAQRGRETQYF. DNA for the CDR3: TGTGCCAGCTCACCACCCCGGGGTGCTCAGCGGGGAAGAGAGACCCAGTACTTC.